Reported below is one T cell receptor beta chain. The CDR3 contains 19 residues. J lost 3 bases, V lost 6 bases, and 14 bases had no gene match. CDR1 and CDR2 (germline): SEHNR, FQNEAQ (reference sequence). From genomic DNA, TCR beta CDR3 was amplified by two-round multiplex PCR. The use of primers specific to each TRBV and TRBJ gene characterized first-round PCR. In TCRdb, the multiplex PCR reads were re-called with MiXCR into one record per CDR3 protein. The table has about 24,000 distinct CDR3 sequences, about 36% seen once. This record belongs to a study of prognosis after radiotherapy for stage I lung cancer.

This TCR was recovered from a donor over 45 with non-small cell lung cancer. Here the sequenced sample was PBMCs, taken before or after stereotactic body radiation therapy (not recorded which). The chain employs TRBV7-9 and TRBJ2-1; TRBD2 aligns across 13 bases. CDR3 sequence (DNA): TGTGCCAGCAGTCAAATGGGACTAGCGGGATGGAGGTTCTACAATGAGCAGTTCTTC. Its translation: CASSQMGLAGWRFYNEQFF.